The text below deals with one T cell receptor (beta chain). Its antigen has not been determined. Base qualities are not recorded, but no much larger clone differs from it by a single base. For TCR Vbeta sequencing, memory CD4+ T cells were sorted ex vivo from the peripheral blood of narcolepsy patients and healthy controls. The data stem from a study of T cells in narcolepsy (dated by TCRdb to the late 2010s). Context from the whole study: The study enrolled patients with narcolepsy type 1 or type 2 (NT1, NT2) together with healthy control donors. The study sought autoreactive T cells targeting hypocretin neuron self-antigens (hypocretin, TRIB2) in narcolepsy patients, using TCR Vbeta sequencing to track clonotypes in blood and CSF.

Study-wide findings and limitations: Certain blood memory CD4+ repertoires from patients and controls had no sequences that matched autoreactive T cell clones. Numbers of sequenced blood memory CD4+ clonotypes were comparable, averaging around 40,000 in patients and more than 30,000 in controls. Autoreactive clonotypes were reported to be detected serially in the blood of the same patients and of different patients, but not in the blood of healthy controls. Plots that compared CSF and blood CD4+ T cell clonotypes from the same patient highlighted HCRT-specific and TRIB2-specific autoreactive clonotypes.

The library was built by means of the immunoSEQ multiplex PCR assay. The table comes from immuneACCESS by way of TCRdb, which keeps in-frame sequences with V and J called. Part of the clones is missing from these tables; in studies checked, under half for an unresolved V gene and the rest for unknown reasons. The sample records fewer than 40,000 clones, roughly 87% of which are singletons. Around 0.83% of the sample rests with the top ten. The CDR3 contains 18 residues, cysteine and phenylalanine counted. Just the 54-base CDR3 DNA is kept, in frame starting at base 1. Reading the germline V gene gives CDR1 SGHVS and CDR2 FQNEAQ. The V end loses 2 bases and the J end loses 2 bases, and a stretch of 18 bases separates them.

The chain employs TRBV7-8 and TRBJ2-2; TRBD1 is a possible D gene, resting on 6 matching bases. This clonotype was sampled from a human donor with narcolepsy. Sample: CD45RA- memory CD4+ T cells from PBMCs. In light of the paper, this sample's cell subset or site label describes: memory T cells sorted ex vivo from peripheral blood. The DNA sequence is as follows: TGTGCCAGCAGCTTAATCCGACAGAGGGGGATAAACACCGGGGAGCTGTTTTTT. Translated, this gives CASSLIRQRGINTGELFF.